A selection of T cell receptor beta chains follows, all from one sample in a study of blood T cells in healthy people across ages. MiXCR was run by TCRdb on the 5' RACE reads, yielding one entry per CDR3 protein. The sample consists of 1.5 million to 2 million distinct CDR3 sequences, about 31% of them appearing once. The sequenced material came from blood. Every receptor here comes from a woman between 25 and 40 years old in good health. Each CDR3 is given with its conserved first and last residue. D genes are given only for firm matches. Not all rows give a size; the values are once, few, many and, for expanded clones, a class.

J gene	V gene	D gene	clone size	CDR3 protein	CDR3 DNA
TRBJ2-1	TRBV13	TRBD2	few	CASSFGKSGANEQFF	TGTGCCAGCAGCTTTGGGAAAAGCGGGGCCAATGAGCAGTTCTTC
TRBJ2-4	TRBV20-1	NA	few	CSAMGGKNIQYF	TGCAGTGCTATGGGGGGCAAAAACATTCAGTACTTC
TRBJ2-7	TRBV4-1	NA	many	CASSPELGEGSYEQYF	TGCGCCAGCAGCCCAGAGTTGGGAGAGGGCTCCTACGAGCAGTACTTC
TRBJ1-1	TRBV5-5	TRBD1	NA	CASSLTLNEGAREAFF	TGTGCCAGCAGCTTGACTTTGAACGAGGGGGCGCGTGAAGCTTTCTTT
TRBJ2-3	TRBV14	TRBD1	few	CASNRGTTHTDTQYF	TGTGCCAGCAACAGGGGCACTACCCACACAGATACGCAGTATTTT
TRBJ1-2	TRBV15	NA	few	CATTGADFYGYTF	TGTGCCACCACGGGGGCCGATTTTTATGGCTACACCTTC
TRBJ2-2	TRBV20-1	TRBD2	NA	CSAPGLAGVTGELFF	TGCAGTGCTCCCGGACTAGCGGGAGTCACCGGGGAGCTGTTTTTT
TRBJ2-1	TRBV2	TRBD1	NA	CASNGQGFNEQFF	TGTGCCAGCAATGGACAGGGGTTCAATGAGCAGTTCTTC
TRBJ1-5	TRBV4-1	NA	NA	CASSSLAEASNQPQHF	TGCGCCAGCAGCAGCTTGGCCGAGGCCAGCAATCAGCCCCAGCATTTT
TRBJ2-5	TRBV7-6	NA	many	CASSSPDQETQYF	TGTGCCAGCAGCTCACCGGACCAAGAGACCCAGTACTTC
TRBJ2-1	TRBV5-1	NA	few	CASSLVQGNGEQFF	TGCGCCAGCAGCTTGGTTCAGGGGAATGGTGAGCAGTTCTTC
TRBJ2-2	TRBV7-3	NA	NA	CASSLERVTNTGELFF	TGTGCCAGCAGCTTAGAGAGAGTCACGAACACCGGGGAGCTGTTTTTT
TRBJ2-7	TRBV12-3/TRBV12-4	TRBD2	many	CASSQAPGLAGGGEQYF	TGTGCCAGCAGTCAGGCCCCTGGACTAGCGGGAGGAGGCGAGCAGTACTTC
TRBJ2-3	TRBV14	TRBD2	NA	CASSPSGMAQYF	TGTGCCAGCAGTCCTAGCGGGATGGCGCAGTATTTT
TRBJ2-1	TRBV11-2	NA	NA	CASSLYRRGSYSEQFF	TGTGCCAGCAGCTTATATCGGCGGGGCTCCTACAGTGAGCAGTTCTTC
TRBJ2-1	TRBV4-1	TRBD2	NA	CASSPSPGLAGGPSYNGQFF	TGCGCCAGCAGCCCATCACCCGGACTAGCGGGCGGCCCTTCCTACAATGGGCAGTTCTTC
TRBJ1-1	TRBV9	NA	NA	CASSVGARINTEAFF	TGTGCCAGCAGCGTAGGTGCCCGAATAAACACTGAAGCTTTCTTT
TRBJ2-5	TRBV20-1	TRBD2	NA	CSAPAGGLQETQYF	TGCAGTGCTCCAGCGGGGGGCCTCCAAGAGACCCAGTACTTC
TRBJ1-1	TRBV11-1	NA	NA	CASSPEWSGNTEAFF	TGTGCCAGCAGTCCAGAGTGGTCTGGGAACACTGAAGCTTTCTTT
TRBJ2-1	TRBV2	TRBD1	NA	CASGDRTLYNEQFF	TGTGCCAGCGGGGACAGGACTTTGTACAATGAGCAGTTCTTC
TRBJ2-5	TRBV6-6	NA	NA	CASRPAGGFGETQYF	TGTGCCAGCCGCCCAGCCGGGGGTTTTGGAGAGACCCAGTACTTC
TRBJ2-3	TRBV5-1	NA	many	CASSLGSHYTDTQYF	TGCGCCAGCAGCTTAGGATCCCACTACACAGATACGCAGTATTTT
TRBJ1-4	TRBV5-1	NA	NA	CASSPGLISANEKLFF	TGCGCCAGCAGCCCGGGGCTCATAAGTGCTAATGAAAAACTGTTTTTT
TRBJ1-2	TRBV5-1	NA	NA	CASSPWGNDNGYTF	TGCGCCAGCAGCCCCTGGGGCAATGATAATGGCTACACCTTC
TRBJ2-1	TRBV12-3/TRBV12-4	NA	NA	CASRGESNGQFF	TGTGCCAGCCGTGGGGAGTCGAATGGGCAGTTCTTC
TRBJ1-2	TRBV27	NA	few	CASSFLQSQLRYTF	TGTGCCAGCAGTTTTCTCCAGAGCCAGCTACGCTACACCTTC
TRBJ2-7	TRBV20-1	TRBD1	NA	CSAGRDRNYERYF	TGCAGTGCAGGCCGGGACAGAAACTACGAGCGGTACTTC
TRBJ1-1	TRBV20-1	TRBD1	NA	CSANRGLTEAFF	TGCAGTGCTAACAGGGGGCTCACTGAAGCTTTCTTT
TRBJ2-1	TRBV4-2	TRBD2	NA	CASSQEQASGVNEQFF	TGTGCCAGCAGCCAAGAACAAGCTAGCGGTGTTAATGAGCAGTTCTTC
TRBJ1-1	TRBV20-1	TRBD1	few	CSALEGGGEAFF	TGCAGTGCCCTGGAAGGGGGCGGTGAAGCTTTCTTT
TRBJ2-3	TRBV7-8	NA	NA	CASSLWTDTDTQYF	TGTGCCAGCAGCTTGTGGACGGACACAGATACGCAGTATTTT
TRBJ2-3	TRBV2	TRBD1	few	CASSGRTGGADTQYF	TGTGCCAGCAGTGGCAGGACAGGGGGCGCAGATACGCAGTATTTT
TRBJ2-7	TRBV28	TRBD2	few	CASSLRAAASGRVYEQYF	TGTGCCAGCAGTTTGCGGGCAGCGGCTAGCGGGAGGGTCTACGAGCAGTACTTC
TRBJ1-1	TRBV12-3/TRBV12-4	TRBD1	many	CASSPGQENTEAFF	TGTGCCAGCAGTCCCGGACAGGAGAACACTGAAGCTTTCTTT
TRBJ2-2	TRBV7-2	NA	few	CASTQKGITGELFF	TGTGCCAGCACCCAAAAGGGGATCACCGGGGAGCTGTTTTTT
TRBJ2-5	TRBV10-2	NA	few	CASRDPPQETQYF	TGCGCCAGCAGGGATCCGCCGCAGGAGACCCAGTACTTC
TRBJ1-2	TRBV2	TRBD1	few	CASSVTGTGSVSYGYTF	TGTGCCAGCAGTGTAACCGGGACAGGGTCTGTTTCCTATGGCTACACCTTC
TRBJ1-2	TRBV20-1	TRBD1	NA	CSAPTGTGVNYGYTF	TGCAGTGCCCCAACCGGGACAGGAGTAAACTATGGCTACACCTTC
TRBJ2-7	TRBV7-9	NA	few	CASSLGLRGYEQYF	TGTGCCAGCAGCTTAGGCCTAAGGGGCTACGAGCAGTACTTC
TRBJ2-1	TRBV20-1	NA	NA	CSALGHGTEDERFF	TGCAGTGCCTTAGGGCATGGGACCGAGGATGAGCGGTTCTTC
TRBJ1-1	TRBV5-1	NA	few	CASSILQGDNTEAFF	TGCGCCAGCAGCATCTTACAGGGAGACAACACTGAAGCTTTCTTT
TRBJ2-1	TRBV14	TRBD1	NA	CASSTGTGGRFF	TGTGCCAGCAGCACAGGAACAGGGGGCAGGTTCTTC
TRBJ1-1	TRBV29-1	TRBD1	few	CSVEGDRTSSTEAFF	TGCAGCGTTGAGGGGGACAGGACCTCGTCGACTGAAGCTTTCTTT
TRBJ1-2	TRBV7-3	NA	few	CARSSSPKGSYGYTF	TGTGCCCGTTCATCGTCTCCTAAAGGGTCCTATGGCTACACCTTC
TRBJ2-1	TRBV25-1	NA	NA	CASSEFGFGSYNEQFF	TGTGCCAGCAGTGAATTTGGGTTCGGGTCCTACAATGAGCAGTTCTTC
TRBJ1-2	TRBV4-2	NA	NA	CASSQREGVGNGYTF	TGTGCCAGCAGCCAGCGAGAGGGCGTAGGAAATGGCTACACCTTC
TRBJ2-1	TRBV20-1	TRBD2	NA	CSALGRAGENYNEQFF	TGCAGTGCCCTCGGGAGAGCGGGAGAAAACTACAATGAGCAGTTCTTC
TRBJ2-1	TRBV19	TRBD2	NA	CASSMDHSGSLNEQFF	TGTGCCAGTAGTATGGACCATAGCGGGAGTCTCAATGAGCAGTTCTTC
TRBJ2-5	TRBV6-2/TRBV6-3	NA	NA	CTSSYRGEQYF	TGTACCAGCAGTTACAGAGGGGAGCAGTACTTC
TRBJ1-4	TRBV20-1	NA	NA	CSAREPGRLNEKLFF	TGCAGTGCTAGGGAACCGGGACGGCTTAATGAAAAACTGTTTTTT